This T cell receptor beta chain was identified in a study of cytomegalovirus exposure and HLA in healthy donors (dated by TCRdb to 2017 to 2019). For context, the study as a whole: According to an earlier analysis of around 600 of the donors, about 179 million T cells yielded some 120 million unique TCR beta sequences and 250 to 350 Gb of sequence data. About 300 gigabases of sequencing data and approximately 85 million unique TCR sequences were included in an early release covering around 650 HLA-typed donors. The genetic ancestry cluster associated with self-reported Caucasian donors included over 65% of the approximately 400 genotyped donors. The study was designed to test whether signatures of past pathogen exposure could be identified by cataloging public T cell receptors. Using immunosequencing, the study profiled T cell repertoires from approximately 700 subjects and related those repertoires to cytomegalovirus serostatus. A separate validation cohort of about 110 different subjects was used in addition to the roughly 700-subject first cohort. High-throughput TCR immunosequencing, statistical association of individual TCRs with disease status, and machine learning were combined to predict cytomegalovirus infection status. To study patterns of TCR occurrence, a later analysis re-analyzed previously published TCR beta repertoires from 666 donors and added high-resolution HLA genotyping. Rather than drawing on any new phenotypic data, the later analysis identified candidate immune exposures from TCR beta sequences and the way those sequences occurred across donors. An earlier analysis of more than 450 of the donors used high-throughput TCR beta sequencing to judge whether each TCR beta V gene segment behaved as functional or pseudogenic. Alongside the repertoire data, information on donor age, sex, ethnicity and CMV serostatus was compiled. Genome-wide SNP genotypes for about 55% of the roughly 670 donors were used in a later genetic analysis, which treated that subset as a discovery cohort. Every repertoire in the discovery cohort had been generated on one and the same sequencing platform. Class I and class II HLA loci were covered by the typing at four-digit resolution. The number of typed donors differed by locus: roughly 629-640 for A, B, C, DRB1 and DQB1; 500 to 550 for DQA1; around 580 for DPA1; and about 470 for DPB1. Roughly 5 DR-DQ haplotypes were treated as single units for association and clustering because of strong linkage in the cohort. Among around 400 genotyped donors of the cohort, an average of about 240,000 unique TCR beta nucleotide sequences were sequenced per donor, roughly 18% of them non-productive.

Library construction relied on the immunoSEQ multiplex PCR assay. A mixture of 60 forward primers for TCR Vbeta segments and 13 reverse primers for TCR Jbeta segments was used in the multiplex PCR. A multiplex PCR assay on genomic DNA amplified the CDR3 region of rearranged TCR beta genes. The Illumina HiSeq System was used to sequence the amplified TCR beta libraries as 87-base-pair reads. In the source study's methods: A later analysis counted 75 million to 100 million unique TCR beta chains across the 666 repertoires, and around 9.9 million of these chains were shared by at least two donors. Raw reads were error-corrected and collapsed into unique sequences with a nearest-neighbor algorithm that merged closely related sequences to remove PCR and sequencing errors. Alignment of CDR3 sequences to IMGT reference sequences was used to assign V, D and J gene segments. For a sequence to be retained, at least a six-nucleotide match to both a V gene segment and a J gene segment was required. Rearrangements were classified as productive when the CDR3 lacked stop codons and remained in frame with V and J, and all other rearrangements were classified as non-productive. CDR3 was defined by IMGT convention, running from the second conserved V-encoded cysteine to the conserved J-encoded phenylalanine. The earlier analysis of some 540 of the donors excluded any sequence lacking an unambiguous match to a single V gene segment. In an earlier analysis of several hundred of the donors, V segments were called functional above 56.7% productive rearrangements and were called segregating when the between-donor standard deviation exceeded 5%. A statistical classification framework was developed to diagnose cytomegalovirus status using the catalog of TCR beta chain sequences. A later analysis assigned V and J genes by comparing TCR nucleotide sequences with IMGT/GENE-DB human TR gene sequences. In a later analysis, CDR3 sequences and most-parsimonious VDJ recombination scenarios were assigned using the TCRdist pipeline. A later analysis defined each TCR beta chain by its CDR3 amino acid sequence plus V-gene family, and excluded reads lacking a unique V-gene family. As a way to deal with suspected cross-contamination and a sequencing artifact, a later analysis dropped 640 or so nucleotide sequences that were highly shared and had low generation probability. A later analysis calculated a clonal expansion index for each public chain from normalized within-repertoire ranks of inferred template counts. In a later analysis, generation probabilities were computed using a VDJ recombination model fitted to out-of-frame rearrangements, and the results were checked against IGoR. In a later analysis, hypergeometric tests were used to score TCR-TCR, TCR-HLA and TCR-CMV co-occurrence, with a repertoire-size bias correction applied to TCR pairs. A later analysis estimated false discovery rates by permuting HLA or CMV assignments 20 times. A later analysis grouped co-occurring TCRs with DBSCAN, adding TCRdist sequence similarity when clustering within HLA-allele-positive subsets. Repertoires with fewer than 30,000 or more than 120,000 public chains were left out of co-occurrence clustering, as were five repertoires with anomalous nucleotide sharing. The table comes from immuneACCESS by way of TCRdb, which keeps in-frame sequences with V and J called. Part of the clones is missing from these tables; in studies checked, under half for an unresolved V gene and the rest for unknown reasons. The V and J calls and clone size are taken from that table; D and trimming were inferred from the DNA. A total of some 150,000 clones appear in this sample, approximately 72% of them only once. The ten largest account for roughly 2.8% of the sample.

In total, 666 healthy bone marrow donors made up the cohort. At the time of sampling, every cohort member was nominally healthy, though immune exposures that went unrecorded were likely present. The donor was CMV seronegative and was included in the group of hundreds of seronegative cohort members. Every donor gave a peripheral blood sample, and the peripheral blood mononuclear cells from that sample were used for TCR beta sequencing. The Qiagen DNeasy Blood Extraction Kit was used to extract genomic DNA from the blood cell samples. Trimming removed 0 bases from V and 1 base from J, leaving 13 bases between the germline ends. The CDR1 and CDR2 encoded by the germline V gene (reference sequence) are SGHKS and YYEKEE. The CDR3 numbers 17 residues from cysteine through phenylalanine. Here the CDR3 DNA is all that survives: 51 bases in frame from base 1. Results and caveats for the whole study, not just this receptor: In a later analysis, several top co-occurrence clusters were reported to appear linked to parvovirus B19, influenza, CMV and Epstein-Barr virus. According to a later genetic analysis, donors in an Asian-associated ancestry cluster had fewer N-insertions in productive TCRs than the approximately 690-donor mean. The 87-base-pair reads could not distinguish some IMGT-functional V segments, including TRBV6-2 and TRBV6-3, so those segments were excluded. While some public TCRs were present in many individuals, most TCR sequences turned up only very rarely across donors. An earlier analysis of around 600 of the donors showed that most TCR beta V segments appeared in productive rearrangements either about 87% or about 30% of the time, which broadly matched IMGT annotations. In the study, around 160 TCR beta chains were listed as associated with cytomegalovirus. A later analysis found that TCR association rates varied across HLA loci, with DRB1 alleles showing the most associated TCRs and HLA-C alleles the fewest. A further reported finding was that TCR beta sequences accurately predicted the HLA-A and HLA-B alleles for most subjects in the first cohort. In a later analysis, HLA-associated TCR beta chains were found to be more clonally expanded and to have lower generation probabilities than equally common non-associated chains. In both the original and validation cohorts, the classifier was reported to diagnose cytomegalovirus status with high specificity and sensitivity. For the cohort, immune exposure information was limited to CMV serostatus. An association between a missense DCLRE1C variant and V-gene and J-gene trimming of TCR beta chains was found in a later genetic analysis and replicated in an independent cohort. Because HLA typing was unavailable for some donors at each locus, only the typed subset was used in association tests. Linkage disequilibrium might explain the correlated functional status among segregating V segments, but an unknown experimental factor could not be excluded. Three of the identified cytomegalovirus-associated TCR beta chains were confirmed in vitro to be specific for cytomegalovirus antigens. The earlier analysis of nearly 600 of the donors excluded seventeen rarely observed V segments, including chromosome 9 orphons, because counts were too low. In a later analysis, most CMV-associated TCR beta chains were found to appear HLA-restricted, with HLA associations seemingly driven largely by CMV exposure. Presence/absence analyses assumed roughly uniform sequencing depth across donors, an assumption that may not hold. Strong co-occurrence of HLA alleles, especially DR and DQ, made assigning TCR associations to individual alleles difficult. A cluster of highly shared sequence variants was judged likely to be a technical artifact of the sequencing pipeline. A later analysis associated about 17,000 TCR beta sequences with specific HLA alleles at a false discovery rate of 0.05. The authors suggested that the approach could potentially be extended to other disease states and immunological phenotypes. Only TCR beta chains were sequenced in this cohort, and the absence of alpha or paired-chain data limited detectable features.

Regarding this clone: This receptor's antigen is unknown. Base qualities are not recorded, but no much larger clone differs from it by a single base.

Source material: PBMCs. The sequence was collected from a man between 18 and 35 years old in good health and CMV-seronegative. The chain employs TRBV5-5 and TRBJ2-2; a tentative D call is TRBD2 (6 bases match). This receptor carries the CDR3 CASSLGGGQLNTGELFF. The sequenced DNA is TGTGCCAGCAGCTTGGGAGGAGGGCAGCTGAACACCGGGGAGCTGTTTTTT.